This section outlines one T cell receptor beta chain sequence together with its context. Assay used: immunoSEQ multiplex PCR; TCRdb lists only in-frame clones, some missing. The sample lists roughly 70,000 clones, around 90% occurring once. The record originates from a study of T cell changes during pregnancy in multiple sclerosis. The V segment lost 7 bases and the J segment 1 base; nucleotides outside the gene matches: 10. The CDR3 spans 16 residues. Per germline, CDR1 LNHDA and CDR2 SQIVND (reference sequence). The sequence came from a female donor with multiple sclerosis, enrolled in a pregnancy study. The chain carries TRBV19 and TRBJ1-3, with 7 bases matching TRBD1. Sample: peripheral blood, taken in the third trimester of pregnancy. CDR3 sequence (DNA): TGTGCCAGTATGTTTCCCGGGACAGCTTCTGGAAACACCATATATTTT. This translates into CASMFPGTASGNTIYF. The whole variable domain, filled in from reference TRBV19 and TRBJ1-3, reads DGGITQSPKYLFRKEGQNVTLSCEQNLNHDAMYWYRQDPGQGLRLIYYSQIVNDFQKGDIAEGYSVSREKKESFPLTVTSAQKNPTAFYLCASMFPGTASGNTIYFGEGSWLTVV.